This T cell receptor (beta chain) derives from a study of post-analysis software for immune sequencing data. Study information: In terms of disease course, relapsing-remitting, secondary progressive and progressive-relapsing multiple sclerosis were included. Findings and limits, study-wide: In patients, four to six TRBV segments were more frequent than in controls, with TRBV5-6, TRBV5-1 and TRBV20-1 among them. Samples made in the same batch grouped tightly together by F measure. People with multiple sclerosis had a significantly lower normalized Chao1 diversity than controls did.

Unique-molecular-identifier-tagged TCR beta cDNA libraries were used. TCRdb reprocessed the PCR reads via MiXCR and lists one record per CDR3 protein. Among some 690,000 distinct CDR3 sequences listed, about 32% were seen once. This clonotype was seen a handful of times. Its specificity is not known. Germline V CDR1 and CDR2: LGHNA, YSLEER. V dropped 3 bases and J dropped 2; count of bases not matched to a gene: 11. The CDR3 totals 18 residues. The specimen was blood. The receptor was derived from a girl aged 5-17 years with multiple sclerosis. The chain couples TRBV4-3 to TRBJ2-1; TRBD1 matches at 9 bases. The CDR3 DNA reads as TGCGCCAGCAGCCATTCCTTTCGGGGACAGGGTCCCTACAATGAGCAGTTCTTC. It yields the protein CASSHSFRGQGPYNEQFF.